This TCR beta chain was obtained from a study of early T cells in non-severe SARS-CoV-2 infection. Study results and limitations: Matching with VDJdb favored anti-spike CD8 responses (missing private and CD4 specificities).

MiXCR, run by TCRdb on the 5' RACE reads, gives a single entry per CDR3 protein. Of tens of thousands of distinct CDR3 sequences listed, about 12% were seen once; the top ten hold around 4.5%. The CDR3 has 13 residues. The germline gives CDR1 DFQATT, CDR2 SNEGSKA (reference sequence). The junction had 0 bases not matched to a gene; V was cut back by 5 bases and J by 0 bases. Only a few counts were recorded for this clonotype. The antigen remains undetermined. The rearrangement joins TRBV20-1 to TRBJ2-3; 9 positions match TRBD1. This receptor was taken from an adult who was a healthcare worker with PCR-confirmed SARS-CoV-2 infection or an uninfected control (not recorded which). Sequenced sample: whole blood. DNA for the CDR3: TGCAGTGCTGGGACAGGGAGCACAGATACGCAGTATTTT. This translates into CSAGTGSTDTQYF.